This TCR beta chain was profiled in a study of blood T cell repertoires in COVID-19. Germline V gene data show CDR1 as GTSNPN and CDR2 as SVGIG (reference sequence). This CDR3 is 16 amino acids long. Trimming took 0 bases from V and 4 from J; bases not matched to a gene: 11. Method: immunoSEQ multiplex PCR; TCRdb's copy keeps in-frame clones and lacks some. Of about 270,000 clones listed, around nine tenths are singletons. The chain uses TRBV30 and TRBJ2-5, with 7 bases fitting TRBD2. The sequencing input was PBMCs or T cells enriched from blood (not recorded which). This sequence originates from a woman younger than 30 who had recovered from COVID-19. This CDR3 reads CAWSVRTGGSPETQYF. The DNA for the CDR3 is TGTGCCTGGAGTGTACGAACGGGGGGTAGTCCAGAGACCCAGTACTTC.